The clone carrying this T cell receptor (beta chain) came up many times. The sample originates from a study of neurological immune-mediated disorders. TCRdb reprocessed the 5' RACE reads via MiXCR and lists one record per CDR3 protein. The sample has 70,000 to 95,000 distinct CDR3 sequences, over 15% seen once. This CDR3 has 17 amino acids. Germline V gene sequence: CDR1 SGHRS, CDR2 YFSETQ. The junction had 10 bases not matched to a gene; V was cut back by 6 bases and J by 5 bases. The chain links TRBV5-1 to TRBJ2-1; 14 nucleotides align to TRBD2. Input material: PBMCs. This clonotype originated in a woman aged 40 to 50 in good health. CDR3 sequence (DNA): TGCGCCAGCACCCTGACTAGCGGGGGGGCCGGCAACAATGAGCAGTTCTTC. Translated: CASTLTSGGAGNNEQFF.